This TCR beta chain is from a study of OX40 agonist ivuxolimab in advanced cancers. Study-wide background: Three patients showed partial responses: one hepatocellular carcinoma and two cutaneous melanoma cases.

This clone was detected only once. The CDR3 sequence is 15 residues long. The germline V and J ends were trimmed by 4 bases and 1 base, with 14 bases remaining between them. The germline CDR1 and CDR2 sequences are LGHNA and YSLEER. Sequenced by immunoSEQ multiplex PCR; TCRdb stores in-frame clones only, minus some. The sample contains about 40,000 clones, roughly 86% of which appear only once. The chain joins TRBV4-3 to TRBJ2-7; D might be TRBD1 or TRBD2, each matching 5 bases. Sequenced material: CD4+ or CD8+ T cells sorted from blood, taken in a trial of the OX40 agonist ivuxolimab. The sequence derives from an adult with an advanced solid tumor such as melanoma, head and neck, liver or kidney cancer. The CDR3 nucleotides read TGCGCCAGCAGCCCCGAGGGTCAGGGATCCTACGAGCAGTACTTC. Residues: CASSPEGQGSYEQYF.